The rows below give T cell receptor beta chains drawn from one sample of a study of blood T cell repertoires in COVID-19. Method: immunoSEQ multiplex PCR; TCRdb's copy keeps in-frame clones and lacks some. This sample yields roughly 240,000 clones, of which around 87% are seen a single time; about 3% belongs to the top ten. The material sequenced was peripheral blood. These receptors came from a woman in her twenties or thirties who had recovered from COVID-19. Each CDR3 is given with its conserved first and last residue. A D gene is named only where the DNA matches it firmly. A row's size may be missing; if present it is once, few, many or a size class.

d_call,clone_size,v_call,j_call,cdr3_aa,cdr3_nt
-,-,TRBV19,TRBJ1-5,CASTETEYSNQPQHF,TGTGCCAGTACCGAGACAGAGTATAGCAATCAGCCCCAGCATTTT
TRBD1,-,TRBV29-1,TRBJ1-1,CSVDGLGGYNTEAFF,TGCAGCGTTGATGGATTAGGGGGCTATAACACTGAAGCTTTCTTT
TRBD2,-,TRBV5-1,TRBJ2-1,CASSLVGASGAYNEQFF,TGCGCCAGCAGCTTGGTGGGGGCTAGCGGGGCGTACAATGAGCAGTTCTTC
TRBD2,-,TRBV5-1,TRBJ2-7,CASSALAGGPYEQYF,TGCGCCAGCAGCGCACTAGCGGGGGGGCCCTACGAGCAGTACTTC
-,-,TRBV5-1,TRBJ1-2,CASSLDGKYGYTF,TGCGCCAGCAGCTTGGACGGGAAATATGGCTACACCTTC
-,once,TRBV12-3/TRBV12-4,TRBJ2-3,CASKGLMLNTQYF,TGTGCCAGCAAGGGACTCATGCTCAATACGCAGTATTTT
TRBD1,-,TRBV27,TRBJ1-2,CASSRQGVIGYTF,TGTGCCAGCAGTAGACAGGGGGTCATTGGCTACACCTTC
-,-,TRBV3-1/TRBV3-2,TRBJ2-3,CASSQAVGTDTQYF,TGTGCCAGCAGCCAAGCGGTGGGCACAGATACGCAGTATTTT
-,-,TRBV10-2,TRBJ1-6,CARPRNGENSPLHF,TGCGCCAGGCCCAGGAACGGTGAGAATTCACCCCTCCACTTT
-,-,TRBV6-5,TRBJ1-1,CAAGGRQMFSEAFF,TGTGCCGCAGGCGGTCGACAGATGTTTAGTGAAGCTTTCTTT